This TCR beta chain originates from a study of control samples from healthy donors and cancer patients. Repertoires were generated with immunoSEQ multiplex PCR, while TCRdb's copy carries only in-frame clones and drops some. The table includes approximately 81,000 clones, roughly 94% detected once. V lost 3 bases to trimming and J lost 1 base; unmatched junction nucleotides: 6. Germline V gene lookup returns CDR1 LGHNA and CDR2 YNFKEQ. This CDR3 is 17 amino acids long. The receptor was isolated from a woman aged 18 to 35 in good health. The chain is built from TRBV4-2 and TRBJ1-1; 12 bases align to TRBD1. Sequencing was carried out using blood. The CDR3 nucleotides read TGTGCCAGCAGCCAGGGGACAGGGGGCCAATGGAACACTGAAGCTTTCTTT. Amino acid sequence: CASSQGTGGQWNTEAFF.